This T cell receptor beta chain was identified in a study of tumor and adjacent non-tumor tissue in lung cancer. For the study at large: Samples averaged roughly 4.3 million productive TCRbeta reads each. Findings of the study overall: Higher tumor TCR diversity was associated with shorter survival.

There are many counts of this clonotype. Its antigen is undetermined. Three rounds of nested PCR, following a modified ARM-PCR protocol, produced the TCRbeta library. MiXCR, applied by TCRdb to the multiplex PCR reads, yields one record per CDR3 protein. Found here are 60,000 to 85,000 distinct CDR3 sequences, roughly 73% of them singletons; the top ten hold 28%. The template was RNA from unsorted bulk tissue. The CDR3 is 15 amino acids. J gave up 5 bases and V 0 bases, and 6 bases lay outside the gene matches. Germline V CDR1 and CDR2: DFQATT, SNEGSKA (reference sequence). Sample: lung tumor tissue. This clonotype originated in a man aged 60 to 69 with non-small cell lung cancer. V is TRBV20-1 and J is TRBJ2-5; 10 bases line up with TRBD2. The CDR3 here is CSARDPSGSGETQYF. The CDR3 DNA reads as TGCAGTGCTAGAGACCCTAGCGGGAGCGGGGAGACCCAGTACTTC.